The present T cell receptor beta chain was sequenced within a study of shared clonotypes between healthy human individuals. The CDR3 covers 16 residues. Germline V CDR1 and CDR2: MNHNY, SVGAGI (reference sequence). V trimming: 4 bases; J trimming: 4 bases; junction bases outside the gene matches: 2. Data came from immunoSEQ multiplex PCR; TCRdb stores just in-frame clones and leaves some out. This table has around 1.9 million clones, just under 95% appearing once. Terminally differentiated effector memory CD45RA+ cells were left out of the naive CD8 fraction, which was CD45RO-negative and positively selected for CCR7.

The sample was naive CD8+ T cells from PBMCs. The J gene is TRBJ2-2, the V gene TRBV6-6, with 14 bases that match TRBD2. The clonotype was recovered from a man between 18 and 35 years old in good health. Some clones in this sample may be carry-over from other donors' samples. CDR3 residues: CASSSGLAGGTGELFF. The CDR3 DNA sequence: TGTGCCAGCAGTTCCGGACTAGCGGGAGGCACCGGGGAGCTGTTTTTT.